Described below is a single T cell receptor (beta chain) sequence and its context. TCRdb keeps only in-frame clones here, not all; method: immunoSEQ multiplex PCR. Here the sample spans roughly 100,000 clones, 87% being singletons. This sample stems from a study of blood T cell repertoires in COVID-19. The CDR3 is 19 residues long. Germline CDR1 reads LGHNA; CDR2 reads YSLEER. Trimming took 1 base from V and 5 from J, leaving 27 bases between them. The V call is TRBV4-3, the J call TRBJ2-7, with a weak D call TRBD1 (5 bases). This receptor was obtained from a woman aged 45-65 years with COVID-19, enrolled during active disease. Sequencing was performed on peripheral blood. CDR3: CASSQVKHTLGLLRHEQYF. The CDR3 coding sequence is TGCGCCAGCAGCCAAGTCAAACACACCCTGGGGCTCTTGCGCCACGAGCAGTACTTC.